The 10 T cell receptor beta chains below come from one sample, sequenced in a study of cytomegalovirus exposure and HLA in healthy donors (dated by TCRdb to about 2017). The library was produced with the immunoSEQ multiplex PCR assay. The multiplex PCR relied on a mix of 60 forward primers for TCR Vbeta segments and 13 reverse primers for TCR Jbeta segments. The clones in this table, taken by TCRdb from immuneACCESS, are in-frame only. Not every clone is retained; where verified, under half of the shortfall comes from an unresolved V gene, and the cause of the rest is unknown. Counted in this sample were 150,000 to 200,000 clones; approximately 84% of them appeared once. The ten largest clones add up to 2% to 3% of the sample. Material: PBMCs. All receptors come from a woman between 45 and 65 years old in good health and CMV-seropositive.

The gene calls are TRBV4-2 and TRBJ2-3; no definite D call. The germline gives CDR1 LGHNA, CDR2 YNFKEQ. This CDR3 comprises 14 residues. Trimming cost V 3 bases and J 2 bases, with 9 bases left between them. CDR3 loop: CASSHNEDTDTQYF. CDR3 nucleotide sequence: TGTGCCAGCAGCCATAACGAGGACACAGATACGCAGTATTTT.

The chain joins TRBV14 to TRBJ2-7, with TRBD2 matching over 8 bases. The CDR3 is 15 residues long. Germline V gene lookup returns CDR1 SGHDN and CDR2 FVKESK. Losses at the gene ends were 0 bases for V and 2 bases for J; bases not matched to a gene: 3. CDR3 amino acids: CASSQDGGVPYEQYF. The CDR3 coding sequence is TGTGCCAGCAGCCAAGACGGGGGGGTCCCCTACGAGCAGTACTTC.

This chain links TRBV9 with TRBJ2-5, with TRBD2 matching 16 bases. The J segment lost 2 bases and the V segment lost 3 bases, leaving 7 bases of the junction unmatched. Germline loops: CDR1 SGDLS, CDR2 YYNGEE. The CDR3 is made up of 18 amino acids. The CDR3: CASSGGTSGGVGQETQYF. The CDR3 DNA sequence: TGTGCCAGCAGCGGGGGGACTAGCGGGGGGGTGGGTCAAGAGACCCAGTACTTC.

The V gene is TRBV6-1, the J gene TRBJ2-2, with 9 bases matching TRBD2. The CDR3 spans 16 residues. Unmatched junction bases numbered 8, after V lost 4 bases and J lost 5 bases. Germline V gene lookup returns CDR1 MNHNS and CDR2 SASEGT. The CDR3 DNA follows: TGTGCCAGCAGTGCGCGTAGCGGGGGAGGAACCGGGGAGCTGTTTTTT. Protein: CASSARSGGGTGELFF.

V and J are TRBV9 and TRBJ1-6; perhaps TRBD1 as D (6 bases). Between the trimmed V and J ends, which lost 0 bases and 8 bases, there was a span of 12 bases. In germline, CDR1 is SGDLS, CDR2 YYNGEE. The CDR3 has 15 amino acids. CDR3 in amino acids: CASSVGGTQDSPLHF. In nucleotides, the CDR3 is TGTGCCAGCAGCGTAGGAGGGACACAGGATTCACCCCTCCACTTT.

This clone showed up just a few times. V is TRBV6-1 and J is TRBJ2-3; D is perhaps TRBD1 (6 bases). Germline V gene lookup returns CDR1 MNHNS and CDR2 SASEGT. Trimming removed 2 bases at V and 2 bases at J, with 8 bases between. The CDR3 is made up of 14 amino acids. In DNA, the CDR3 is TGTGCCAGCAGTGAAATGGGACACACAGATACGCAGTATTTT. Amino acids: CASSEMGHTDTQYF.

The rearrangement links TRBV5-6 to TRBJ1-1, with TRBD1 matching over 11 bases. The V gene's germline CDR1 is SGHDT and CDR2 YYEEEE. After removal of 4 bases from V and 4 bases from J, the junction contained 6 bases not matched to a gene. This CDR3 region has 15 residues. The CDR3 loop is CASSHRDRGITEAFF. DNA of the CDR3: TGTGCCAGCAGCCACAGGGACAGGGGGATCACTGAAGCTTTCTTT.

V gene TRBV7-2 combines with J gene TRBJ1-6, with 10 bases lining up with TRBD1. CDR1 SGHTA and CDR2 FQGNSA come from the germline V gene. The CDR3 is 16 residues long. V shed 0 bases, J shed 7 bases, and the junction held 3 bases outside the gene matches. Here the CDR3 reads CASSLAGTGANSPLHF. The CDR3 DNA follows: TGTGCCAGCAGCTTAGCCGGGACAGGGGCCAATTCACCCCTCCACTTT.

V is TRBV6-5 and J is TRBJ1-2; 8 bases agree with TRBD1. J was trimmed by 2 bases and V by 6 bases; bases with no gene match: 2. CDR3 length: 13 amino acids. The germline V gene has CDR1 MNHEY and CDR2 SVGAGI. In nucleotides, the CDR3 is TGTGCCAGCAGGGGGGACAGGAACTATGGCTACACCTTC. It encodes CASRGDRNYGYTF.

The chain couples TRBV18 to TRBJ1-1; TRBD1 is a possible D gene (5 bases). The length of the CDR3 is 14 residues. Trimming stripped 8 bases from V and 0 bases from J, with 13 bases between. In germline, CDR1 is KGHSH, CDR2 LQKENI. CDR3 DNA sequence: TGTGCCAGCCGGGGGATTTCAATGAACACTGAAGCTTTCTTT. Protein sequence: CASRGISMNTEAFF.